Included here is one TCR beta chain sequence, with context. The sample belongs to a study of shared clonotypes between healthy human individuals. This CDR3 region has 15 residues. Germline CDR1 is MNHNY and CDR2 is SVGAGI (reference sequence). The ends were cut back, 6 bases at V and 9 bases at J, with 21 bases in the middle. TCRdb's table, derived via immunoSEQ multiplex PCR, lists solely in-frame clones and lacks some. The data show millions of clones, roughly 94% seen once. This TCR was sampled from a man aged 18 to 29 in good health. This rearrangement joins TRBV6-6 to TRBJ2-1; the D gene could be TRBD1 or TRBD2 (5 bases each). What was sequenced was naive CD4+ T cells sorted from blood. Subset here: CD45RA+ positively selected. The CDR3 reads CASSDAGTQTAEQFF. The CDR3 nucleotides are TGTGCCAGCAGCGACGCCGGGACCCAAACTGCTGAGCAGTTCTTC.